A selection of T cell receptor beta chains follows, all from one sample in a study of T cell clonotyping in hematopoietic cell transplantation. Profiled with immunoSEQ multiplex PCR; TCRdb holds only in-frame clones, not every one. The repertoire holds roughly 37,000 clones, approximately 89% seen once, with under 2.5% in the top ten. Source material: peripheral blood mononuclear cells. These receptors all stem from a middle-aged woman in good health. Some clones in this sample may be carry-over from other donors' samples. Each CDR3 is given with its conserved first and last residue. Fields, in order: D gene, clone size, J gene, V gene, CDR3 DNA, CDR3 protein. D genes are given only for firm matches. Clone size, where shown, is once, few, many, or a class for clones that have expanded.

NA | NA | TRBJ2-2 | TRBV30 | TGTGCCTGGAGTGTACCCCTAGGGGGACGAGCGAACACCGGGGAGCTGTTTTTT | CAWSVPLGGRANTGELFF
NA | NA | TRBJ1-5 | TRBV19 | TGTGCCAGTAGTATAACCAGGGAGGGCAATCAGCCCCAGCATTTT | CASSITREGNQPQHF
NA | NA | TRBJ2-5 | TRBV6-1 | TGTGCCAGCAGTGAATACGACAGGACTCCGATGGGGACCCAGTACTTC | CASSEYDRTPMGTQYF
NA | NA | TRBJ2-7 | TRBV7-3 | TGTGCCAGCAGCCCCCTCGGGGGAAGCTACGAGCAGTACTTC | CASSPLGGSYEQYF
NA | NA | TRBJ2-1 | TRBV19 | TGTGCCAGTAGTCCCGACCAGGAAAGGGGGAATGAGCAGTTCTTC | CASSPDQERGNEQFF
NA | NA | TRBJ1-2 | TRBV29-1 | TGCAGCGTCTCCGGATTCCCGCCCAGTGGGGCCTATGGCTACACCTTC | CSVSGFPPSGAYGYTF
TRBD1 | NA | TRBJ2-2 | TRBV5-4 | TGTGCCAGCAGGCCGATAAGGACAGGGGCGGACGGGGAGCTGTTTTTT | CASRPIRTGADGELFF
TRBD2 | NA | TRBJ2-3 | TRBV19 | TGTGCCAGTAGTATTAGGCGACTAGCGGCTAGCACAGATACGCAGTATTTT | CASSIRRLAASTDTQYF
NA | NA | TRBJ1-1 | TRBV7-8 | TGTGCCAGCAGCTTATTAGGGGAGAGCACTGAAGCTTTCTTT | CASSLLGESTEAFF
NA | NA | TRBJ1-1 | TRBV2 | TGTGCCAGCAGTGAATTCAATTCAAAAGCTTTCTTT | CASSEFNSKAFF
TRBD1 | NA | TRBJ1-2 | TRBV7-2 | TGTGCCAGCACCCGACAGGGGGCGCTTGATGGCTACACCTTC | CASTRQGALDGYTF
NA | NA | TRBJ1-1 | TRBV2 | TGTGCCAGCAGTGTCCGGACAGTGAACACTGAAGCTTTCTTT | CASSVRTVNTEAFF
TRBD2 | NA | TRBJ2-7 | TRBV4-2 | TGTGCCAGCAGCCAAGATGCCCCGGGACTAACCTACGAGCAGTACTTC | CASSQDAPGLTYEQYF
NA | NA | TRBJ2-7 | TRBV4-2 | TGTGCCAGCAGCCAGGCCGGGCGAGAAGCCTACGAGCAGTACTTC | CASSQAGREAYEQYF
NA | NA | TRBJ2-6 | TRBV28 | TGTGCCAGCAGTTTAGGGAAAAGGGTCCAAGAAGGTGGGGCCAACGTCCTGACTTTC | CASSLGKRVQEGGANVLTF
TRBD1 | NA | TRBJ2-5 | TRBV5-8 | TGTGCCAGCAGCGGAAGACCGGGACAGGTACACTTC | CASSGRPGQVHF
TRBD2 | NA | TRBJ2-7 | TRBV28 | TGTGCCAGCAGTCCTAATAGCGGGAGAGACGAGCAGTACTTC | CASSPNSGRDEQYF
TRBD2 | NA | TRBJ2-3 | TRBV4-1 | TGCGCCAGCAGCCAAGAAACTAGCGGCAACACAGATACGCAGTATTTT | CASSQETSGNTDTQYF
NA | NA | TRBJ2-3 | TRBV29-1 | TGCAGCGTTTCGTACGGGAGACACACAGATACGCAGTATTTT | CSVSYGRHTDTQYF
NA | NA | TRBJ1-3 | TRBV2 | TGTGCCAGCAGTGAACGCGGCTCTGGAAACACCATATATTTT | CASSERGSGNTIYF
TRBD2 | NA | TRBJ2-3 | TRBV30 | TGTGCCTGGAGTAGAGGGTCGGGGGGAAGCACAGATACGCAGTATTTT | CAWSRGSGGSTDTQYF
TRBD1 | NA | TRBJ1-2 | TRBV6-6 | TGTGCCAGCAGTCCGGTCGGACAGGCGGATGGCTACACCTTC | CASSPVGQADGYTF
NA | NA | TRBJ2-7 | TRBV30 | TGTGCCTGGAGTGTACGGCGGGGAGCCTACGAGCAGTACTTC | CAWSVRRGAYEQYF
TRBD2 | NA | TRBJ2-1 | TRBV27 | TGTGCCAGCAGTTCAGTGACTAGCGGGGGTAATGAGCAGTTCTTC | CASSSVTSGGNEQFF
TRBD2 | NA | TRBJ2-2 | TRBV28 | TGTGCCAGCAGTCTAGCGGGAGGGCCGGGCGGGGAGCTGTTTTTT | CASSLAGGPGGELFF
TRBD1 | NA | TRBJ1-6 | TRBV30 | TGTGCCTGGAGAATGACAGGGGGTTATGGGCCCCTCCACTTT | CAWRMTGGYGPLHF
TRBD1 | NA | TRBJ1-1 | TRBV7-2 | TGTGCCAGCAGCTTAGCCCGGGACAGGGGAGCTTTCTTT | CASSLARDRGAFF
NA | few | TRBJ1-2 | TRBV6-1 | TGTGCCAGCTGTCCGACGGGAGATAGTGGTGGCTACACCTTC | CASCPTGDSGGYTF
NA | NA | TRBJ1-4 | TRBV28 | TGTGCCACCGCGACTCTGGAAAAACTGTTTTTT | CATATLEKLFF
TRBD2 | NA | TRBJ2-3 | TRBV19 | TGTGCCAGTAGGGTAGCGGGAGATACGCAGTATTTT | CASRVAGDTQYF
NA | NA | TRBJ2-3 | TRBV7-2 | TGTGCCAGCAGCTTAGGAGGAGCGGTCACAGATACGCAGTATTTT | CASSLGGAVTDTQYF
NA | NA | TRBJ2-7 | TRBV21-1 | TGTGCCAGCAGCATGAGAAGGGAAGACGAGCAGTACTTC | CASSMRREDEQYF
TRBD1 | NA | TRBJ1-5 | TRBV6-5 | TGTGCCAGCGCTCCAGGGGGATGGGGCAATCAGCCCCAGCATTTT | CASAPGGWGNQPQHF
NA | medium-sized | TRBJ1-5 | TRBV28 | TGTGCCAGCAGGGGGGAGCAGCCCCAGCATTTT | CASRGEQPQHF
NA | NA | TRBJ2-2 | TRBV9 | TGTGCCACCGGGTCCGGCGCGAACACCGGGGAGCTGTTTTTT | CATGSGANTGELFF
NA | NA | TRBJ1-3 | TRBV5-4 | TGTGCCAGCAGCTTGGGGACAGAAGGAAGCTCTGGAAACACCATATATTTT | CASSLGTEGSSGNTIYF
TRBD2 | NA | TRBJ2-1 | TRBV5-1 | TGCGCCAGCAGCGCCACACTAGCGATCCATGAGCAGTTCTTC | CASSATLAIHEQFF
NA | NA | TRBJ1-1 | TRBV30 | TGTGCCTGGAGTGTACAGGGCCCTGCTAGCACTGAAGCTTTCTTT | CAWSVQGPASTEAFF
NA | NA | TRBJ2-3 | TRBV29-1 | TGCAGCGTTGAAGAAGACGAGACGGCTAGCACAGATACGCAGTATTTT | CSVEEDETASTDTQYF
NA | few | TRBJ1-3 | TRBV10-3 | TGTGCCATCAGTGAGAAACGGGGAAACACCATATATTTT | CAISEKRGNTIYF
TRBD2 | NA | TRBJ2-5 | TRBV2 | TGTGCCAACTCGGGAGGGCCAGGATGGGAGACCCAGTACTTC | CANSGGPGWETQYF
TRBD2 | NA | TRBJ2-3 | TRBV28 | TGTGCCAGCAGTTCGGGAGGGATTTCCACAGATACGCAGTATTTT | CASSSGGISTDTQYF
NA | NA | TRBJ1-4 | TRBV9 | TGTGCCAGTTCGGTGGGACCAACTAATGAAAAACTGTTTTTT | CASSVGPTNEKLFF
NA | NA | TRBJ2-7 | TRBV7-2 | TGTGCCAGCAGCCCGCAGGGAAAAGGCTCCTACGAGCAGTACTTC | CASSPQGKGSYEQYF
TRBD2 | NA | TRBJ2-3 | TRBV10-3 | TGTGCCATCAGTGGCCTAGCGGAAGATACGCAGTATTTT | CAISGLAEDTQYF
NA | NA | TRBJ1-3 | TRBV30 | TGTGCCTGGAGTGTAAACGGCTTATCTGGAAACACCATATATTTT | CAWSVNGLSGNTIYF
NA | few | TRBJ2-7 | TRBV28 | TGTGCCAGCATCCCACAGATGGCCCTCTCCTACGAGCAGTACTTC | CASIPQMALSYEQYF
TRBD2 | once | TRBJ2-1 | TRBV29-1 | TGCAGCGTCGCGACTAGCGGGAGTCGGAATGAGCAGTTCTTC | CSVATSGSRNEQFF
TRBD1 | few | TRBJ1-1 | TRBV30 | TGTGCGACAGGGCAGGGTGGTGAAGCTTTCTTT | CATGQGGEAFF
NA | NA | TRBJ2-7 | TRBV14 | TGTGCCAGCAGCCAAGCTGGCCATACGGGCTCCTACGAGCAGTACTTC | CASSQAGHTGSYEQYF
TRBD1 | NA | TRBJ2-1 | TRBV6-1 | TGTGCCAGCAGTGTCACAGGGGGCGGGAGAGGCTACAATGAGCAGTTCTTC | CASSVTGGGRGYNEQFF
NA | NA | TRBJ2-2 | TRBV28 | TGTGCCAGCAGTTTCACCGGGACCGCGAACACCGGGGAGCTGTTTTTT | CASSFTGTANTGELFF
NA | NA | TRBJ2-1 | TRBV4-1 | TGCGCCAGCAGCCAAGATTCTAATGAGCAGTTCTTC | CASSQDSNEQFF
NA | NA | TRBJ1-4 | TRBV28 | TGTGCCAGCAGTTTAGCTGGAACGAGGGGAGACAGGTTTTTT | CASSLAGTRGDRFF
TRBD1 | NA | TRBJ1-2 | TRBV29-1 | TGCAGCGCCCGGGACAGGGATACTAACTATGGCTACACCTTC | CSARDRDTNYGYTF
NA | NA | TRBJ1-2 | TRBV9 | TGTGCCAGCAGGGGGGACCGGGAGGAGAGGGGCTATGGCTACACCTTC | CASRGDREERGYGYTF
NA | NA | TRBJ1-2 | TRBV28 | TGTGCCAGCAGTGGCGGGACGGGTTATGGCTACACCTTC | CASSGGTGYGYTF